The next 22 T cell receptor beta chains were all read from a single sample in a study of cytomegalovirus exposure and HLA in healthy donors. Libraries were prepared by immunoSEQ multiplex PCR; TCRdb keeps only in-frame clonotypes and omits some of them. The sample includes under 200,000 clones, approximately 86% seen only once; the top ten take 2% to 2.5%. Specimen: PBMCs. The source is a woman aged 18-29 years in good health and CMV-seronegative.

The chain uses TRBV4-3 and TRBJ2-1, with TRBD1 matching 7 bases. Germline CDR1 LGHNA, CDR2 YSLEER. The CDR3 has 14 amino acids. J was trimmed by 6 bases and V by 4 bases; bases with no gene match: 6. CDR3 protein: CASSRGGDANEQFF. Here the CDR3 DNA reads TGCGCCAGCAGCCGAGGGGGCGACGCCAATGAGCAGTTCTTC.

CDR3 in DNA: TGCGCCAGCAGCCAAGAGAAGGGGTACTATGGCTACACCTTC. It translates to CASSQEKGYYGYTF. This chain links TRBV4-3 with TRBJ1-2; TRBD1 might be the D (5 bases). The CDR3 runs to 14 residues. Trimming took 0 bases from V and 3 from J, leaving 8 bases between them. In germline, CDR1 is LGHNA, CDR2 YSLEER.

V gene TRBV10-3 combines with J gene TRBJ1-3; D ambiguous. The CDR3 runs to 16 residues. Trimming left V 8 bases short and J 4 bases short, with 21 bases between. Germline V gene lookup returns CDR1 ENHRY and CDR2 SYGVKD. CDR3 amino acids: CAISGLGVSGGNTIYF. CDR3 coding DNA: TGTGCCATCTCGGGCCTTGGGGTATCGGGGGGAAACACCATATATTTT.

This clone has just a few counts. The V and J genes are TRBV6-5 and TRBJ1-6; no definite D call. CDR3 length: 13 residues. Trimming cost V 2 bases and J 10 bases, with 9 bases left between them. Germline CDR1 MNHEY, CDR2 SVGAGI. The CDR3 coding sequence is TGTGCCAGCAGTTACGGTTCTAACTCACCCCTCCACTTT. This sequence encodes CASSYGSNSPLHF.

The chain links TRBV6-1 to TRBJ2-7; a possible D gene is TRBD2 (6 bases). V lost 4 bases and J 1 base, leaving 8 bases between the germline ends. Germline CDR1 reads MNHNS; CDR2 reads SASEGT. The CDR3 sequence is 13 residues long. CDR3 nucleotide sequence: TGTGCCAGCAGTGTAGGGACTTCCTACGAGCAGTACTTC. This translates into CASSVGTSYEQYF.

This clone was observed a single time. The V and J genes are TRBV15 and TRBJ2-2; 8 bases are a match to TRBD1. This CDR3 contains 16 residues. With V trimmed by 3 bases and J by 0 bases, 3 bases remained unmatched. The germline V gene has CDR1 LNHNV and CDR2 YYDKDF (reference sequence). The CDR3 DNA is TGTGCCACCAGCAGGCAGGACAGGGCGAACACCGGGGAGCTGTTTTTT. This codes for CATSRQDRANTGELFF.

The CDR3 nucleotides read TGCGCCAGCAGCTTGACCGGGACTAGGTACACTGAAGCTTTCTTT. It translates to CASSLTGTRYTEAFF. The genes are TRBV5-1 and TRBJ1-1, with D possibly TRBD1 on 5 matching bases. V dropped 1 base and J dropped 3 bases, with 13 bases sitting between them. The CDR3 extends over 15 amino acids. Germline V CDR1 and CDR2: SGHRS, YFSETQ.

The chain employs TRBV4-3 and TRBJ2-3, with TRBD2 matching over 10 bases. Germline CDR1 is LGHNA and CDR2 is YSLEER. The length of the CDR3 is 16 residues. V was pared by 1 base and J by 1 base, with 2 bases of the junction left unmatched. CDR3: CASSQGTSGGTDTQYF. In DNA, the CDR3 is TGCGCCAGCAGCCAAGGAACTAGCGGGGGCACAGATACGCAGTATTTT.

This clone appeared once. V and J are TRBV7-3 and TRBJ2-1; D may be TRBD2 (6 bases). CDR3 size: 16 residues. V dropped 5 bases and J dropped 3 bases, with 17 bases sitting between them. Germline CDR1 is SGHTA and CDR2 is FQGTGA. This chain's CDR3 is CASSPLKRADYNEQFF. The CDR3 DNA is TGTGCCAGCAGCCCACTAAAGCGGGCCGACTACAATGAGCAGTTCTTC.

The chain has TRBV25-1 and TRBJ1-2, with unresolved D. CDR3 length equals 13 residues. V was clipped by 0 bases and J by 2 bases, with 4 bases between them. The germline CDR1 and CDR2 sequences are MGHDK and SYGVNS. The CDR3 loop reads CASSEYGNYGYTF. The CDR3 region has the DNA TGTGCCAGCAGTGAATACGGGAACTATGGCTACACCTTC.

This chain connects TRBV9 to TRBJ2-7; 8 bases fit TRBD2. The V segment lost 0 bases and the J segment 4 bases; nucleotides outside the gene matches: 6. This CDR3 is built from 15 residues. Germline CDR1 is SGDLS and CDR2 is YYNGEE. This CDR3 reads CASSVAGGGMYEQYF. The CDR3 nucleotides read TGTGCCAGCAGCGTAGCGGGCGGGGGGATGTACGAGCAGTACTTC.

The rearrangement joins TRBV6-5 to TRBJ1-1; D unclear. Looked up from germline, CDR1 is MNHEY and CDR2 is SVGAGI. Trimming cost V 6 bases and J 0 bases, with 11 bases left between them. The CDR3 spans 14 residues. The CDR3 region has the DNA TGTGCCAGCAGGAGGCTTGGATTGAACACTGAAGCTTTCTTT. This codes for CASRRLGLNTEAFF.

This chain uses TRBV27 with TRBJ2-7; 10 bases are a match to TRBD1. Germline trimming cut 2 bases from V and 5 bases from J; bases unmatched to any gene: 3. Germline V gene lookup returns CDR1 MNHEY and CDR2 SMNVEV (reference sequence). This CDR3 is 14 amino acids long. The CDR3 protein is CASSLDRGLNEQYF. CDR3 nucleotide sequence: TGTGCCAGCAGTTTAGACAGGGGGCTTAACGAGCAGTACTTC.

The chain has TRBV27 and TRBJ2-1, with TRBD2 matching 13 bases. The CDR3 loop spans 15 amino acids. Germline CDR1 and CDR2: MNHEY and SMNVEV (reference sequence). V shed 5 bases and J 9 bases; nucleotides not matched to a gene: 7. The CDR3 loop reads CASSPGTSGKGEQFF. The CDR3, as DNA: TGTGCCAGCAGTCCGGGGACTAGCGGGAAGGGTGAGCAGTTCTTC.

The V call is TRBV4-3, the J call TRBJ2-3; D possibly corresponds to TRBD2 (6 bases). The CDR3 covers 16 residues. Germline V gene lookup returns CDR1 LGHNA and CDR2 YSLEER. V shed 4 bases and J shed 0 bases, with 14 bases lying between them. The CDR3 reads CASSPYSGSSTDTQYF. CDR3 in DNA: TGCGCCAGCAGCCCTTATAGCGGATCTAGCACAGATACGCAGTATTTT.

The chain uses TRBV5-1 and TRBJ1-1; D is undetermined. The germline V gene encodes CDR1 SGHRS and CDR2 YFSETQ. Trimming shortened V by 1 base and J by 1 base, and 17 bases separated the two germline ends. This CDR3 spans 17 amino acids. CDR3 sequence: CASSLNPSGRQNTEAFF. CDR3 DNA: TGCGCCAGCAGCTTGAACCCCTCCGGCAGACAGAACACTGAAGCTTTCTTT.

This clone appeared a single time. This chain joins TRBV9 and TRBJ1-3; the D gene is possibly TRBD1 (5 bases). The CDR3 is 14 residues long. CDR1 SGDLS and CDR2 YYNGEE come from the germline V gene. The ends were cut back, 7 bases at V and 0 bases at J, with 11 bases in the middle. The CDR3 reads CASGATASGNTIYF. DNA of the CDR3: TGTGCCAGCGGGGCGACTGCCTCTGGAAACACCATATATTTT. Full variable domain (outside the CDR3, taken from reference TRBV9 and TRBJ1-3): DSGVTQTPKHLITATGQRVTLRCSPRSGDLSVYWYQQSLDQGLQFLIQYYNGEERAKGNILERFSAQQFPDLHSELNLSSLELGDSALYFCASGATASGNTIYFGEGSWLTVV.

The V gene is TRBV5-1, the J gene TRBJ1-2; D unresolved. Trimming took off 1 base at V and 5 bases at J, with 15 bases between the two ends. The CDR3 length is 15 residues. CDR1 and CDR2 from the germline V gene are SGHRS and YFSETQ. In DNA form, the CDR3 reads TGCGCCAGCAGCTTGAATGGCGGATCACCTTATGGCTACACCTTC. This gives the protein CASSLNGGSPYGYTF.

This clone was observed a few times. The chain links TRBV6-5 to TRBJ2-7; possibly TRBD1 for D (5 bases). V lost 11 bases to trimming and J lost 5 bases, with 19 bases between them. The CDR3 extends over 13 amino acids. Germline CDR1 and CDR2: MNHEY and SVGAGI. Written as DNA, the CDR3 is TGTGCCGTTACCGGGTCGGCGGACAACGAGCAGTACTTC. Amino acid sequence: CAVTGSADNEQYF.

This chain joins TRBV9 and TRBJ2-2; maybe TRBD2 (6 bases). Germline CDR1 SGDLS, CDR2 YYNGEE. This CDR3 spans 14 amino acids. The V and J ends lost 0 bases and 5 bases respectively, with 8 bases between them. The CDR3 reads CASSVESGTGELFF. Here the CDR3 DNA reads TGTGCCAGCAGCGTAGAGAGCGGGACCGGGGAGCTGTTTTTT.

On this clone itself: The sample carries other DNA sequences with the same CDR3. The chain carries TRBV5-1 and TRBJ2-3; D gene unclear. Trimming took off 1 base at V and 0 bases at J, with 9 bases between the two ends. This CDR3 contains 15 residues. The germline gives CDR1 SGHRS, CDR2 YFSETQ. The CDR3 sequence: CASSLRTGSTDTQYF. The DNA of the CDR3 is TGCGCCAGCAGCTTGAGAACTGGTAGCACAGATACGCAGTATTTT.

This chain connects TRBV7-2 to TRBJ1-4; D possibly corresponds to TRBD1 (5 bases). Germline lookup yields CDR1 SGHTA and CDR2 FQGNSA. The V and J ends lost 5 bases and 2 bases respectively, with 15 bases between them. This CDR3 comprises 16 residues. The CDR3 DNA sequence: TGTGCCAGCAGCCCTAGGGGCGGGGGTACTAATGAAAAACTGTTTTTT. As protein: CASSPRGGGTNEKLFF.